A selection of T cell receptor beta chains follows, all from one sample in a study of breast tumors, draining lymph nodes, adjacent tissues. TCRdb reprocessed the multiplex PCR reads with MiXCR, giving one entry per CDR3 protein. Of some 200,000 distinct CDR3 sequences in the sample, roughly 31% were seen once. Sequences were obtained from axillary lymph node tissue. The receptors were sampled from a female donor with breast cancer. Some clones in this sample may be carry-over from other donors' samples. CDR3s include the opening cysteine and the closing phenylalanine or tryptophan. D genes are given only for firm matches. For some rows the clone size is stated as once, few or many, or as a class when expanded; others skip it.

>TRBJ2-3|many|TRBV5-8|TRBD2
TGTGCCAGCAGCCCCCAACTAGCGGGGGGGCCGAATACGCAGTATTTT
CASSPQLAGGPNTQYF
>TRBJ2-7|-|TRBV19|TRBD2
TGTGCCAGTAGTTCCAGTACTAGCGGGAGCTCCTACGAGCAGTACTTC
CASSSSTSGSSYEQYF
>TRBJ2-1|many|TRBV19|TRBD1
TGTGCCAGTAGTACCAGAGGGACAGGGGGCTGGAATGAGCAGTTCTTC
CASSTRGTGGWNEQFF
>TRBJ2-3|-|TRBV9|-
TGTGCCAGCAGCTTTAGCCGGGACAACACAGATACGCAGTATTTT
CASSFSRDNTDTQYF
>TRBJ2-1|-|TRBV7-2|-
TGTGCCAGCTTAGGCGGAGGTGGGGCGTACAATGAGCAGTTCTTC
CASLGGGGAYNEQFF
>TRBJ2-3|-|TRBV5-5|TRBD2
TGTGCCAGCAGCCTTAGCGGGGGGCCCACAGATGCGCAGTATTTT
CASSLSGGPTDAQYF
>TRBJ2-2|-|TRBV9|TRBD2
TGTGCCAGCAGCGTAGGTATTAGCGGGCACACCGGGGAGCTGTTTTTT
CASSVGISGHTGELFF
>TRBJ2-2|-|TRBV14|-
TGTGCCAGCAGCCAACGACTAGGAGGCTTTTCCGGGGAGCTGTTTTTT
CASSQRLGGFSGELFF
>TRBJ2-7|many|TRBV5-4|TRBD1
TGTGCCAGCAGCCGGGACAGACCCTACGAGCAGTACTTC
CASSRDRPYEQYF
>TRBJ2-1|-|TRBV10-1|TRBD2
TGCGCCAGCAGTGAGGTAGCGGGAGGTGTCGCTGAGCAGTTCTTC
CASSEVAGGVAEQFF
>TRBJ1-5|few|TRBV12-3/TRBV12-4|-
TGTGCCAGCAGTCCCCCAGACGACAGGATCCGAAAGTCCCAGCATTTT
CASSPPDDRIRKSQHF
>TRBJ1-5|-|TRBV24-1|TRBD1
TGTGCCACAGCCCCGGGAAAGGGGGCCGGCAATCAGCCCCAACATTTT
CATAPGKGAGNQPQHF
>TRBJ1-1|few|TRBV5-5|-
TGTGCCAGCACCTTATCCCAGGGACGGGGGACTGAAGCTTTCTTT
CASTLSQGRGTEAFF
>TRBJ2-2|-|TRBV12-3/TRBV12-4|TRBD2
TGTGCCAGCAGCCCCGGGGGGGGGAACCCCGGGGAGCTGTTTTTT
CASSPGGGNPGELFF
>TRBJ2-1|many|TRBV2|TRBD2
TGTGCCAGCAGTGTCCTAGCGGGAGTAGGTGAGCAGTTCTTC
CASSVLAGVGEQFF
>TRBJ2-2|-|TRBV6-5|TRBD1
TGTGCCAGCACCCCCAGGGTGACAGGGGGCACCGGGGAGCTGTTTTTT
CASTPRVTGGTGELFF
>TRBJ2-5|many|TRBV13|-
TGTGCCAGCAGCTCACCGAGAGGGGAAGAGACCCAGTACTTC
CASSSPRGEETQYF
>TRBJ2-4|few|TRBV5-8|TRBD1
TGTGCCAGCAGCCCCAAAGGCGGGACAGGGAGGAACATTCAGTACTTC
CASSPKGGTGRNIQYF
>TRBJ1-3|few|TRBV7-9|-
TGTGCCAGCAGCTTAACAGGAACCTCTGGAAACACCATATATTTT
CASSLTGTSGNTIYF
>TRBJ1-5|many|TRBV4-3|-
TGCGCCAGCAGCCGGAGTCAGCCCCAGCATTTT
CASSRSQPQHF
>TRBJ2-2|many|TRBV19|-
TGTGCCAGTAAGGGGGGAGCGGCCGGGGAGCTGTTTTTT
CASKGGAAGELFF
>TRBJ2-2|-|TRBV27|-
TGTGCCAGCTGCCTCTCTGCGGGTTCTCCCGGGGAGCTGTTTTTT
CASCLSAGSPGELFF
>TRBJ1-4|-|TRBV6-4|-
TGTGCCAGCAGTGTACACGGGAGGCGCCAGGAAAAACTGTTTTTT
CASSVHGRRQEKLFF